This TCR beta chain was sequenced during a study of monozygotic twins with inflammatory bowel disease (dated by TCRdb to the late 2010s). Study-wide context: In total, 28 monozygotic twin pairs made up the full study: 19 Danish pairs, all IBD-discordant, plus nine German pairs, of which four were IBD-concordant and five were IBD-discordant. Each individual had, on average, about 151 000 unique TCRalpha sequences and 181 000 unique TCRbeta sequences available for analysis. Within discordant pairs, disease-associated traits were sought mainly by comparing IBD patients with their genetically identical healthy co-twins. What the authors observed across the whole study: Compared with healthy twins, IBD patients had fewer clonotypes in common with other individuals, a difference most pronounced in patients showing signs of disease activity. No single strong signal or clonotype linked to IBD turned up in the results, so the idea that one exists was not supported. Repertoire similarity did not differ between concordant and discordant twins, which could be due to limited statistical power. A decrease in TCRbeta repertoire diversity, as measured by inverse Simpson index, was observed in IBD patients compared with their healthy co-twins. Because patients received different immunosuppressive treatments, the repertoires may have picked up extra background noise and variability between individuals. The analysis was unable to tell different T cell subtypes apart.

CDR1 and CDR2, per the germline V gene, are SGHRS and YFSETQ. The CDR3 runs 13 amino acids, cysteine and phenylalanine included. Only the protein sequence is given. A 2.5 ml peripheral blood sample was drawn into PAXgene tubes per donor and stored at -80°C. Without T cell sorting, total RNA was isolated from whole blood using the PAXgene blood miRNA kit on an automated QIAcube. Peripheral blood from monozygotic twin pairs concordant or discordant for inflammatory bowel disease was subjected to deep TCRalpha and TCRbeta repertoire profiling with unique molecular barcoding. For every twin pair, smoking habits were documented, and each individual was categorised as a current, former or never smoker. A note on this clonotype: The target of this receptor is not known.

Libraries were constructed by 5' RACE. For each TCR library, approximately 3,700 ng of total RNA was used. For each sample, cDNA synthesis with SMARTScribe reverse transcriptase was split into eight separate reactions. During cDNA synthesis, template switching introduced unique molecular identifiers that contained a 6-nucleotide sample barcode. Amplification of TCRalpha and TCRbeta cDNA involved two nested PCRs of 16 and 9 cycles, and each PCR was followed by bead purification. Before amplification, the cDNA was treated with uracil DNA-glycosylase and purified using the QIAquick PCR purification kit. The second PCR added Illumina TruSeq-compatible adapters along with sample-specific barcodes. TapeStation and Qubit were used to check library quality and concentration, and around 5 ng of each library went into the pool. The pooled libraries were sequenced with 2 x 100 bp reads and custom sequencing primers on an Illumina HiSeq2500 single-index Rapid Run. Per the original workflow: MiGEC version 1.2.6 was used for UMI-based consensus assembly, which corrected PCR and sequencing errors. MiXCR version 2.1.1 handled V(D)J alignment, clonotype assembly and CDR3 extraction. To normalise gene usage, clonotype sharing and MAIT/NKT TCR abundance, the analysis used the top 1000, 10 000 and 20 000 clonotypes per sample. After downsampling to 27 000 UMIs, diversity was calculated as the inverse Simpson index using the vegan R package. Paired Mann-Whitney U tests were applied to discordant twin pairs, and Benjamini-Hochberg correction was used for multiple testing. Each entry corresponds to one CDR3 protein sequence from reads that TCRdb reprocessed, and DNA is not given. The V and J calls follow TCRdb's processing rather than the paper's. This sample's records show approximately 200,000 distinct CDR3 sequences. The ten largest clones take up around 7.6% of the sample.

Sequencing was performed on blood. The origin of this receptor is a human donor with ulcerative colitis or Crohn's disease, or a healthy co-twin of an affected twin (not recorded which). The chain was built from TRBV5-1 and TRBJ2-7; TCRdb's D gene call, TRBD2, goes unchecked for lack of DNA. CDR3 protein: CASSKTSGYEQYF.